This T cell receptor beta chain stems from a study of cytomegalovirus exposure and HLA in healthy donors. Study outcomes and limitations: Sequencing had likely introduced a cluster of highly shared sequence variants as an artifact. CMV serostatus was the only recorded immune exposure for donors. A list of 150 or so TCR beta chains associated with cytomegalovirus was given. There were a few CMV-associated chains whose specificity for CMV antigens was confirmed in vitro.

PCR involved 60 Vbeta and 13 Jbeta primers. Only in-frame clones appear in the TCRdb table, and some are missing; sequencing was by immunoSEQ multiplex PCR. The sample carries 200,000 or so clones, around 87% recorded once. Trimming shortened V by 6 bases and J by 5 bases, and 12 bases separated the two germline ends. Germline V gene lookup returns CDR1 SGHRS and CDR2 YFSETQ. The CDR3 is 13 amino acids. A note on this clone: Its cognate antigen is unknown.

This TCR derives from a man between 25 and 39 years old in good health and CMV-seronegative. V usage is TRBV5-1 and J usage is TRBJ2-1; no reliable D call. Sequencing input: PBMCs. The CDR3 region has the DNA TGCGCCAGCAACCCACCACTAAACAATGAGCAGTTCTTC. Its protein is CASNPPLNNEQFF.